This T cell receptor (beta chain) was recovered during a study of shared clonotypes between healthy human individuals. Study context: A couple of women and a few men aged 18 to 49 served as donors. Study observations and caveats: Rarefaction demonstrated incomplete sorted-subset sequencing despite large depth.

As for this clone: The antigen is undetermined.

Germline CDR1 and CDR2: KGHSH and LQKENI. The CDR3 extends over 12 amino acids. Trimming removed 6 bases at V and 0 bases at J, with 5 bases between. At the deep level, the assay was run. Sequenced by immunoSEQ multiplex PCR; TCRdb stores in-frame clones only, minus some. The sample holds over a million clones, more than 65% seen once. Material: memory CD4+ T cells sorted from blood. Subset meaning: CD45RA-negative fraction. The V gene is TRBV18, the J gene TRBJ1-1; no firm D call. The source of this sequence is a man younger than 35 in good health. The CDR3 loop reads CASSQLNTEAFF. The CDR3, as DNA: TGTGCCAGCTCCCAACTGAACACTGAAGCTTTCTTT. The whole variable domain, filled in from reference TRBV18 and TRBJ1-1, reads NAGVMQNPRHLVRRRGQEARLRCSPMKGHSHVYWYRQLPEEGLKFMVYLQKENIIDESGMPKERFSAEFPKEGPSILRIQQVVRGDSAAYFCASSQLNTEAFFGQGTRLTVV.